These 21 T cell receptor beta chains were sequenced from one sample in a study of blood T cell repertoires in COVID-19. Sequenced by immunoSEQ multiplex PCR; TCRdb stores in-frame clones only, minus some. The repertoire consists of over 45,000 clones, with around 91% occurring once and the leading ten covering 8.6%. Sequences were obtained from peripheral blood. The source is a human donor in a cohort sampled during active COVID-19.

The chain has TRBV7-9 and TRBJ2-7, with 8 bases lining up with TRBD1. Trimming at V came to 5 bases and at J to 2 bases, leaving 8 bases not matched to a gene. CDR3 length: 15 amino acids. Germline V gene sequence: CDR1 SEHNR, CDR2 FQNEAQ (reference sequence). CDR3 coding DNA: TGTGCCAGCAGCCAGGGACAGGATTATGCCTACGAGCAGTACTTC. The encoded protein is CASSQGQDYAYEQYF.

V is TRBV3-1 (or the pseudogene TRBV3-2) and J is TRBJ2-3; 13 bases are shared with TRBD2. V shed 4 bases and J 2 bases; nucleotides not matched to a gene: 3. Germline CDR1 LGHDT, CDR2 YNNKEL (reference sequence). CDR3 length: 16 amino acids. CDR3 sequence reads: CASSPGLAGVTDTQYF. In nucleotides, the CDR3 is TGTGCCAGCAGCCCTGGACTAGCGGGGGTCACAGATACGCAGTATTTT.

This chain uses TRBV9 with TRBJ2-5; the D gene is possibly TRBD2 (6 bases). V lost 7 bases and J 9 bases, leaving 25 bases between the germline ends. In germline, CDR1 is SGDLS, CDR2 YYNGEE. The CDR3 consists of 15 residues. The chain's CDR3 is CASGSEGSAGGAQYF. DNA of the CDR3: TGTGCCAGCGGAAGCGAGGGCTCTGCCGGCGGGGCCCAGTACTTC. The full variable domain, completed using reference TRBV9 and TRBJ2-5, is DSGVTQTPKHLITATGQRVTLRCSPRSGDLSVYWYQQSLDQGLQFLIQYYNGEERAKGNILERFSAQQFPDLHSELNLSSLELGDSALYFCASGSEGSAGGAQYFGPGTRLLVL.

The chain links TRBV6-1 to TRBJ1-4; D is undetermined. The CDR3 has 13 amino acids. Germline V gives CDR1 MNHNS, CDR2 SASEGT. Trimming stripped 2 bases from V and 11 bases from J, with 12 bases between. This chain's CDR3 is CASSESRAGKLFF. CDR3 sequence (DNA): TGTGCCAGCAGTGAATCCAGAGCGGGGAAACTGTTTTTT.

The rearrangement joins TRBV19 to TRBJ2-1, with D perhaps TRBD2 (6 bases). This CDR3 has 15 residues. The V end lost 6 bases, the J end lost 0 bases, and 12 bases lay between the germline ends. Germline loops: CDR1 LNHDA, CDR2 SQIVND (reference sequence). The DNA for the CDR3 is TGTGCCAGTAGGCCCCGGGGGAGCTCCTACAATGAGCAGTTCTTC. Protein sequence: CASRPRGSSYNEQFF.

This clone has a single count. This chain joins TRBV19 and TRBJ1-1; no reliable D call. The CDR3 has 15 residues. Germline V CDR1 and CDR2: LNHDA, SQIVND (reference sequence). V was clipped by 5 bases and J by 1 base, with 14 bases between them. The CDR3 spells CASSPRVDPNTEAFF. CDR3 sequence (DNA): TGTGCCAGTAGTCCCCGGGTAGACCCGAACACTGAAGCTTTCTTT.

This chain uses TRBV27 with TRBJ2-1; 8 nucleotides agree with TRBD2. This CDR3 has 15 amino acids. From germline, CDR1 is MNHEY and CDR2 SMNVEV (reference sequence). Losses at the gene ends were 5 bases for V and 6 bases for J; bases not matched to a gene: 9. The CDR3, as DNA: TGTGCCAGCAGTCCACGGGGGGGCTCGGGCAATGAGCAGTTCTTC. It yields the protein CASSPRGGSGNEQFF.

The V call is TRBV5-8, the J call TRBJ2-3; tentative D call: TRBD2 (6 bases). This CDR3 spans 17 amino acids. Trimming took 4 bases from V and 3 from J, leaving 21 bases between them. Germline V gene sequence: CDR1 SGHTS, CDR2 YDEGEE. The chain's CDR3 is CASSLTRWGVTTDTQYF. In DNA form, the CDR3 reads TGTGCCAGCAGCCTTACGCGATGGGGGGTTACTACAGATACGCAGTATTTT. The complete variable domain, with remaining parts taken from reference TRBV5-8 and TRBJ2-3, reads EAGVTQSPTHLIKTRGQQATLRCSPISGHTSVYWYQQALGLGLQFLLWYDEGEERNRGNFPPRFSGRQFPNYSSELNVNALELEDSALYLCASSLTRWGVTTDTQYFGPGTRLTVL.

The chain has TRBV7-6 and TRBJ1-1, with D tentatively TRBD1 (6 bases). V gave up 5 bases and J gave up 6 bases, with 13 bases separating them. This CDR3 comprises 13 residues. The germline V gene encodes CDR1 SGHVS and CDR2 FNYEAQ. The CDR3 sequence is CASSVTGSAEAFF. CDR3 in DNA: TGTGCCAGCAGCGTGACAGGTTCCGCTGAAGCTTTCTTT. The full variable domain, rest sourced from reference TRBV7-6 and TRBJ1-1, is GAGVSQSPRYKVTKRGQDVALRCDPISGHVSLYWYRQALGQGPEFLTYFNYEAQQDKSGLPNDRFSAERPEGSISTLTIQRTEQRDSAMYRCASSVTGSAEAFFGQGTRLTVV.

The CDR3 spells CASSYTRVNTGELFF. CDR3 coding DNA: TGTGCCAGCAGTTACACTAGGGTGAACACCGGGGAGCTGTTTTTT. The rearrangement uses TRBV6-2 or TRBV6-3 and TRBJ2-2; tentative D call: TRBD2 (5 bases). The CDR3 is made up of 15 amino acids. Trimming cost V 2 bases and J 1 base, with 8 bases left between them. Germline V gives CDR1 MNHEY, CDR2 SVGEGT.

This sequence joins TRBV7-3 and TRBJ2-3, with D maybe TRBD2 (6 bases). The CDR3 extends over 13 amino acids. The germline V gene encodes CDR1 SGHTA and CDR2 FQGTGA. V was cut by 3 bases and J by 4 bases, with 8 bases left in between. The chain's CDR3 is CASSLGLADTQYF. The CDR3 nucleotides are TGTGCCAGCAGCTTGGGACTCGCAGATACGCAGTATTTT.

The J gene is TRBJ2-2, the V gene TRBV7-3; a weak D match, TRBD1 (6 bases). V dropped 5 bases and J dropped 3 bases, with 13 bases sitting between them. Germline CDR1 is SGHTA and CDR2 is FQGTGA. The CDR3 is 15 amino acids. The CDR3 sequence: CASSDQGMYTGELFF. CDR3 in DNA: TGTGCCAGCAGCGACCAGGGGATGTACACCGGGGAGCTGTTTTTT.

V is TRBV15 and J is TRBJ2-1; 10 positions match TRBD2. The CDR3 is 15 amino acids. V lost 3 bases and J lost 9; bases outside the gene matches: 8. In germline, CDR1 is LNHNV, CDR2 YYDKDF (reference sequence). The DNA of the CDR3 is TGTGCCACCAGCAGCGGAGCGGGAGGGCAGGGTGAGCAGTTCTTC. This codes for CATSSGAGGQGEQFF.

CDR3 sequence reads: CASSQGIETQYF. CDR3 in DNA: TGTGCCAGCAGCCAAGGTATAGAGACCCAGTACTTC. V and J are TRBV3-1 (or the pseudogene TRBV3-2) and TRBJ2-5; no firm D call. V was cut by 1 base and J by 4 bases, with 4 bases left in between. The CDR3 is 12 amino acids. Germline V gene data show CDR1 as LGHDT and CDR2 as YNNKEL (reference sequence).

The chain links TRBV19 to TRBJ2-7; D possibly corresponds to TRBD2 (6 bases). Germline CDR1 is LNHDA and CDR2 is SQIVND (reference sequence). The CDR3 loop spans 16 amino acids. With 3 bases removed from V and 2 bases from J, the gap between germline ends came to 17 bases. CDR3 in amino acids: CASSILYGSGPYEQYF. In DNA form, the CDR3 reads TGTGCCAGTAGTATTTTATACGGGAGCGGGCCCTACGAGCAGTACTTC.

The chain is built from TRBV19 and TRBJ2-5; 8 bases match TRBD2. Trimming cost V 1 base and J 3 bases; bases outside gene matches: 10. The germline V gene has CDR1 LNHDA and CDR2 SQIVND (reference sequence). The CDR3 covers 17 residues. The CDR3 region has the DNA TGTGCCAGTAGTATAGGAGTATTGGGTAGCGGGAAAGAGACCCAGTACTTC. This sequence encodes CASSIGVLGSGKETQYF.

In this sample, this clone turned up a few times. The chain joins TRBV28 to TRBJ2-3; maybe TRBD2 (7 bases). This CDR3 has 13 residues. Germline CDR1 and CDR2: MDHEN and SYDVKM. In nucleotides, the CDR3 is TGTGGCACCAGGGGAGGGGGTACAGATACGCAGTATTTT. Its translation is CGTRGGGTDTQYF.

The chain employs TRBV6-5 and TRBJ2-7; a possible D gene is TRBD1 (6 bases). Trimming removed 6 bases from V and 4 bases from J, with 19 bases in between. The germline V gene encodes CDR1 MNHEY and CDR2 SVGAGI. This CDR3 region has 15 residues. This CDR3 is CASRTPGADGYEQYF. CDR3 bases: TGTGCCAGCAGAACCCCAGGGGCAGATGGTTACGAGCAGTACTTC.

The CDR3 coding sequence is TGTGCCATCAGTGAGTCAGGGGGCAAAAGCACAGATACGCAGTATTTT. This translates into CAISESGGKSTDTQYF. The J gene is TRBJ2-3, the V gene TRBV10-3; TRBD1 matches 7 bases. Germline values: CDR1 ENHRY, CDR2 SYGVKD. The length of the CDR3 is 16 residues. The V and J ends lost 0 bases and 0 bases, in that order; junction bases with no gene match: 3.

The genes are TRBV3-1 (or the pseudogene TRBV3-2) and TRBJ2-7; 13 positions match TRBD2. V lost 1 base, J lost 0 bases, and 0 bases stayed unmatched. Germline V gives CDR1 LGHDT, CDR2 YNNKEL (reference sequence). CDR3 size: 16 residues. This chain's CDR3 is CASSQGTSGSSYEQYF. CDR3 DNA sequence: TGTGCCAGCAGCCAAGGGACTAGCGGGAGCTCCTACGAGCAGTACTTC.

The chain carries TRBV28 and TRBJ2-1; TRBD1 might be the D (5 bases). The CDR3 sequence is 13 residues long. Germline CDR1 MDHEN, CDR2 SYDVKM. The V gene lost 8 bases and the J gene lost 7 bases, with 15 bases spanning the gap. The CDR3 region has the DNA TGTGCCAGCTCCGAAGGGGCTCGAAATGAGCAGTTCTTC. It encodes CASSEGARNEQFF.